The 13 T cell receptor beta chains below all came from one sample that was sequenced in a study of shared clonotypes between healthy human individuals. Clones were read by immunoSEQ multiplex PCR, and TCRdb kept only the in-frame ones, dropping some. The data hold some 2,500,000 clones, with 93% observed a single time. The sample comprised naive CD4+ T cells from PBMCs. Subset: CD45RA+ positively selected. The receptors derive from a young man in good health. Some clones in this sample may be carry-over from other donors' samples.

The rearrangement joins TRBV7-3 to TRBJ2-3; TRBD1 agrees at 11 bases. The CDR3 totals 16 residues. V was clipped by 5 bases and J by 5 bases; unmatched bases: 9. Germline loops: CDR1 SGHTA, CDR2 FQGTGA. CDR3 DNA: TGTGCCAGCAGCAAACAAAGGACAGGGGGCAAAGATACGCAGTATTTT. Protein sequence: CASSKQRTGGKDTQYF.

V is TRBV6-5 and J is TRBJ1-1; D gene unclear. The V end was cut by 0 bases, the J end by 5 bases, with 10 bases between. From germline, CDR1 is MNHEY and CDR2 SVGAGI. The CDR3 has 14 residues. The CDR3 nucleotides are TGTGCCAGCAGTTACTCCATGAGCGGGACTGAAGCTTTCTTT. Amino acids: CASSYSMSGTEAFF.

V usage is TRBV5-4 and J usage is TRBJ1-4; possibly TRBD1 for D (6 bases). Per germline, CDR1 SGHNT and CDR2 YYREEE (reference sequence). The V end lost 7 bases, the J end lost 6 bases, and 16 bases lay between the germline ends. This CDR3 region has 14 residues. The CDR3 nucleotides are TGTGCCAGCCAAGAAAGAAGGGGGGATGAAAAACTGTTTTTT. Amino acid sequence: CASQERRGDEKLFF.

This chain connects TRBV7-2 to TRBJ1-1; tentative D call: TRBD1 (5 bases). CDR3 length: 14 amino acids. The germline V and J ends were trimmed by 5 bases and 4 bases, with 14 bases remaining between them. Germline CDR1 SGHTA, CDR2 FQGNSA. The CDR3 coding sequence is TGTGCCAGCAGCACAAATCAGGGTTCCACTGAAGCTTTCTTT. Translation: CASSTNQGSTEAFF.

This clone was detected once. The rearrangement links TRBV11-3 to TRBJ2-7, with a possible D match to TRBD1 (6 bases). Germline values: CDR1 SGHNT, CDR2 YENEEA. With 5 bases removed from V and 1 base from J, the gap between germline ends came to 9 bases. The CDR3 is 13 residues long. CDR3 in DNA: TGTGCCAGCAGCCCTGGACAGTCCTACGAGCAGTACTTC. It translates to CASSPGQSYEQYF. The variable domain in full, with the rest retrieved from reference TRBV11-3 and TRBJ2-7, is EAGVVQSPRYKIIEKKQPVAFWCNPISGHNTLYWYLQNLGQGPELLIRYENEEAVDDSQLPKDRFSAERLKGVDSTLKIQPAELGDSAVYLCASSPGQSYEQYFGPGTRLTVT.

V and J are TRBV2 and TRBJ2-5, with D hard to call. This CDR3 comprises 12 residues. Germline V gene lookup returns CDR1 SNHLY and CDR2 FYNNEI. V lost 6 bases and J 5 bases, leaving 10 bases between the germline ends. The CDR3 nucleotides read TGTGCCAGCAGGATTTCCGGGGAGACCCAGTACTTC. This gives the protein CASRISGETQYF.

The chain carries TRBV7-9 and TRBJ2-5, with D hard to call. V was cut by 4 bases and J by 1 base, with 7 bases left in between. The CDR3 runs to 13 residues. CDR1 is SEHNR and CDR2 is FQNEAQ in the germline V gene (reference sequence). The CDR3 DNA reads TGTGCCAGCAGCTCCACCTCCCAAGAGACCCAGTACTTC. Protein product: CASSSTSQETQYF. Filled out from reference TRBV7-9 and TRBJ2-5, the complete variable domain reads DTGVSQNPRHKITKRGQNVTFRCDPISEHNRLYWYRQTLGQGPEFLTYFQNEAQLEKSRLLSDRFSAERPKGSFSTLEIQRTEQGDSAMYLCASSSTSQETQYFGPGTRLLVL.

This chain links TRBV28 with TRBJ1-2, with D unclear. The CDR3 has 15 amino acids. Trimming left V 1 base short and J 4 bases short, with 13 bases between. Germline-derived CDR1 and CDR2 are MDHEN and SYDVKM. The CDR3: CASSLSPDPPYGYTF. The CDR3 nucleotides are TGTGCCAGCAGTTTATCCCCCGACCCACCCTATGGCTACACCTTC.

The J gene is TRBJ2-2, the V gene TRBV6-5; D call uncertain. The CDR3 covers 9 residues. In germline, CDR1 is MNHEY, CDR2 SVGAGI. The DNA for the CDR3 is TGTCCGACGGAGGGGGAGCTGTTTTTT. This sequence encodes CPTEGELFF.

The rearrangement links TRBV29-1 to TRBJ2-3, with TRBD2 identical over 8 bases. The ends lost 4 bases at V and 5 bases at J; junction bases unmatched: 2. This CDR3 comprises 12 residues. Germline V gives CDR1 SQVTM, CDR2 ANQGSEA. The CDR3 loop is CSVVLAGDTQYF. In nucleotides, the CDR3 is TGCAGCGTTGTCCTAGCGGGAGATACGCAGTATTTT.

This chain joins TRBV7-2 and TRBJ2-3; 10 nucleotides line up with TRBD1. The CDR3 sequence is 15 residues long. CDR1 is SGHTA and CDR2 is FQGNSA in the germline V gene. V shed 4 bases and J 2 bases; nucleotides not matched to a gene: 3. Here the CDR3 reads CASSWGQGFTDTQYF. Here the CDR3 DNA reads TGTGCCAGCAGCTGGGGACAGGGGTTCACAGATACGCAGTATTTT. The full variable domain, with the rest looked up from reference TRBV7-2 and TRBJ2-3, is GAGVSQSPSNKVTEKGKDVELRCDPISGHTALYWYRQSLGQGLEFLIYFQGNSAPDKSGLPSDRFSAERTGGSVSTLTIQRTQQEDSAVYLCASSWGQGFTDTQYFGPGTRLTVL.

This clone was recorded only once. Other DNA sequences of this sample code for an identical CDR3. V and J are TRBV28 and TRBJ2-7; 7 nucleotides match TRBD2. The V segment lost 6 bases and the J segment 5 bases; nucleotides outside the gene matches: 7. The CDR3 consists of 13 residues. CDR1 is MDHEN and CDR2 is SYDVKM in the germline V gene. CDR3 DNA sequence: TGTGCCAGCAGGCCGGGGGGTACACACGAGCAGTACTTC. It yields the protein CASRPGGTHEQYF. Supplemented by reference TRBV28 and TRBJ2-7, the full variable domain reads DVKVTQSSRYLVKRTGEKVFLECVQDMDHENMFWYRQDPGLGLRLIYFSYDVKMKEKGDIPEGYSVSREKKERFSLILESASTNQTSMYLCASRPGGTHEQYFGPGTRLTVT.

This clone was picked up one time. The rearrangement links TRBV28 to TRBJ2-1; TRBD2 agrees at 9 bases. Germline CDR1 MDHEN, CDR2 SYDVKM. J was trimmed by 11 bases and V by 4 bases; bases with no gene match: 9. CDR3 length equals 14 residues. CDR3: CASSWASGTHKQFF. The DNA of the CDR3 is TGTGCCAGCAGTTGGGCTAGCGGGACCCATAAGCAGTTCTTC. The full variable domain, with the rest looked up from reference TRBV28 and TRBJ2-1, is DVKVTQSSRYLVKRTGEKVFLECVQDMDHENMFWYRQDPGLGLRLIYFSYDVKMKEKGDIPEGYSVSREKKERFSLILESASTNQTSMYLCASSWASGTHKQFFGPGTRLTVL.